The 21 T cell receptor beta chains below were found in one sample sequenced in a study of T cell changes during pregnancy in multiple sclerosis. Measured with immunoSEQ multiplex PCR; TCRdb has only the in-frame clones, and not every one. Among approximately 51,000 clones, roughly 94% were seen once, and the ten largest hold about 0.5%. The starting material was CD4+ T cells from peripheral blood mononuclear cells, obtained in the second trimester of pregnancy. All receptors come from a female donor with multiple sclerosis, enrolled in a pregnancy study.

The J gene is TRBJ2-1, the V gene TRBV11-2; D is perhaps TRBD2 (7 bases). Germline V lookup: CDR1 SGHAT, CDR2 FQNNGV. The CDR3 extends over 12 amino acids. Trimming took off 10 bases at V and 7 bases at J, with 14 bases between the two ends. The chain's CDR3 is CATLGGVNEQFF. As DNA, the CDR3 is TGTGCCACCCTAGGGGGGGTAAATGAGCAGTTCTTC.

CDR3 nucleotides: TGTGCCAGCAGCCCCACTAGCGGGGCCTACGAGCAGTACTTC. Protein product: CASSPTSGAYEQYF. The chain recombines TRBV7-3 with TRBJ2-7; TRBD2 agrees at 10 bases. From germline, CDR1 is SGHTA and CDR2 FQGTGA. The CDR3 totals 14 residues. V lost 5 bases, J lost 2 bases, and 3 bases stayed unmatched. Full variable domain (rest looked up from reference TRBV7-3 and TRBJ2-7): GAGVSQTPSNKVTEKGKYVELRCDPISGHTALYWYRQSLGQGPEFLIYFQGTGAADDSGLPNDRFFAVRPEGSVSTLKIQRTERGDSAVYLCASSPTSGAYEQYFGPGTRLTVT.

This CDR3 reads CASSRLGELNQPQHF. As DNA, the CDR3 is TGTGCCAGCAGTCGACTCGGGGAGCTCAATCAGCCCCAGCATTTT. The J gene is TRBJ1-5, the V gene TRBV6-5; D gene uncertain. Per germline, CDR1 MNHEY and CDR2 SVGAGI. Trimming stripped 5 bases from V and 3 bases from J, with 14 bases between. This CDR3 region has 15 residues.

This chain connects TRBV11-1 to TRBJ2-7; 7 bases are shared with TRBD1. The CDR3 spans 13 residues. Germline V gives CDR1 SGHAT, CDR2 FQDESV (reference sequence). V lost 5 bases, J lost 4 bases, and 5 bases stayed unmatched. In nucleotides, the CDR3 is TGTGCCAGCAGCCAGGGACAGATATACGAGCAGTACTTC. It specifies CASSQGQIYEQYF.

This clone has a single count. The chain couples TRBV4-1 to TRBJ1-3, with D possibly matching TRBD1 (5 bases). CDR3 length: 14 residues. The germline gives CDR1 MGHRA, CDR2 YSYEKL. Between the trimmed V and J ends, which lost 0 bases and 4 bases, there was a span of 7 bases. The CDR3: CASSQEGVGNTIYF. The DNA of the CDR3 is TGCGCCAGCAGCCAAGAAGGGGTCGGAAACACCATATATTTT.

This chain joins TRBV18 and TRBJ2-3; 8 bases line up with TRBD1. The V and J ends lost 6 bases and 1 base, in that order; junction bases with no gene match: 9. Germline V lookup: CDR1 KGHSH, CDR2 LQKENI. This CDR3 spans 16 amino acids. The CDR3 nucleotides read TGTGCCAGCTCCCGCGACAGGGGTGACGGCACAGATACGCAGTATTTT. Residues: CASSRDRGDGTDTQYF.

This chain joins TRBV5-4 and TRBJ2-7; tentative D call: TRBD1 (5 bases). V dropped 0 bases and J dropped 3 bases, with 16 bases sitting between them. Per germline, CDR1 SGHNT and CDR2 YYREEE (reference sequence). CDR3 size: 16 residues. The chain's CDR3 is CASSLAGRVALYEQYF. CDR3 sequence (DNA): TGTGCCAGCAGCTTGGCCGGCAGGGTGGCTCTCTACGAGCAGTACTTC.

The chain couples TRBV11-3 to TRBJ2-3; TRBD2 aligns across 10 bases. Germline trimming cut 0 bases from V and 3 bases from J; bases unmatched to any gene: 3. In germline, CDR1 is SGHNT, CDR2 YENEEA. The CDR3 runs to 16 residues. The CDR3 reads CASSLDGTSDTDTQYF. The DNA for the CDR3 is TGTGCCAGCAGCTTAGACGGGACTAGCGATACAGATACGCAGTATTTT.

This chain uses TRBV11-1 with TRBJ1-3; D remains ambiguous. CDR1 is SGHAT and CDR2 is FQDESV in the germline V gene (reference sequence). Between the trimmed V and J ends, which lost 2 bases and 4 bases, there was a span of 9 bases. The CDR3 consists of 14 residues. In DNA form, the CDR3 reads TGTGCCAGCAGCTTAACCAACTACGGAAACACCATATATTTT. Residues: CASSLTNYGNTIYF.

The J gene is TRBJ1-2, the V gene TRBV14; tentative D call: TRBD1 (5 bases). Germline-derived CDR1 and CDR2 are SGHDN and FVKESK. The V gene lost 1 base and the J gene lost 5 bases, with 14 bases spanning the gap. The CDR3 runs to 15 residues. DNA for the CDR3: TGTGCCAGCAGCCAAGTCGGGGGAGGGCGTTATGGCTACACCTTC. It yields the protein CASSQVGGGRYGYTF.

V usage is TRBV18 and J usage is TRBJ1-2; 9 positions agree with TRBD1. After removal of 2 bases from V and 6 bases from J, the junction contained 7 bases not matched to a gene. The germline V gene encodes CDR1 KGHSH and CDR2 LQKENI. This CDR3 contains 15 residues. The CDR3 nucleotides read TGTGCCAGCTCACCAGAACTTGGGACAGGGAATGGCTACACCTTC. Translated: CASSPELGTGNGYTF.

The chain has TRBV9 and TRBJ2-3; a weak D match, TRBD2 (6 bases). There are 15 residues in the CDR3. With 4 bases removed from V and 5 bases from J, the gap between germline ends came to 17 bases. Germline loops: CDR1 SGDLS, CDR2 YYNGEE. CDR3 sequence reads: CASSPGPTGVDTQYF. CDR3 nucleotides: TGTGCCAGCAGCCCCGGACCCACGGGAGTAGATACGCAGTATTTT.

CDR3 residues: CASSSAGTSGGAATDTQYF. The CDR3 region has the DNA TGTGCCAGCAGCTCCGCCGGGACTAGCGGGGGGGCAGCCACAGATACGCAGTATTTT. The J gene is TRBJ2-3, the V gene TRBV13; 16 bases map to TRBD2. CDR3 length: 19 residues. Germline V gives CDR1 PRHDT, CDR2 FYEKMQ (reference sequence). V dropped 4 bases and J dropped 2; count of bases not matched to a gene: 9.

This chain links TRBV5-6 with TRBJ1-2; 7 bases line up with TRBD1. V lost 0 bases and J lost 2; bases outside the gene matches: 10. The length of the CDR3 is 17 residues. Per germline, CDR1 SGHDT and CDR2 YYEEEE. The CDR3 DNA follows: TGTGCCAGCAGCTTGGAAGGGGGCAGGCGGTCAAACTATGGCTACACCTTC. Protein sequence: CASSLEGGRRSNYGYTF.

The chain recombines TRBV6-1 with TRBJ2-3; a possible D gene is TRBD2 (5 bases). Germline V gives CDR1 MNHNS, CDR2 SASEGT. Trimming left V 4 bases short and J 4 bases short, with 15 bases between. This CDR3 spans 15 amino acids. The CDR3 is CASSAHRPGSDTQYF. CDR3 nucleotide sequence: TGTGCCAGCAGTGCCCATCGTCCGGGGTCAGATACGCAGTATTTT.

The V gene is TRBV7-2, the J gene TRBJ2-2, with D perhaps TRBD1 (6 bases). The CDR3 has 19 amino acids. Per the germline V gene, CDR1 is SGHTA and CDR2 is FQGNSA. Trimming cost V 2 bases and J 0 bases, with 19 bases left between them. CDR3 nucleotides: TGTGCCAGCAGCTTAAGGGACCCAGGACAGTTCGCGAACACCGGGGAGCTGTTTTTT. Translation: CASSLRDPGQFANTGELFF.

This chain connects TRBV19 to TRBJ1-1; D unclear. The CDR3 has 11 amino acids. V dropped 9 bases and J dropped 8 bases, with 13 bases sitting between them. In germline, CDR1 is LNHDA, CDR2 SQIVND (reference sequence). DNA for the CDR3: TGTGCCAGCACGGAGGAAGGCGAAGCTTTCTTT. It translates to CASTEEGEAFF.

This clone is a singleton in its sample. The chain links TRBV5-4 to TRBJ1-1, with D perhaps TRBD1 (5 bases). Trimming removed 1 base from V and 1 base from J, with 14 bases in between. This CDR3 region has 16 residues. CDR1 and CDR2 from the germline V gene are SGHNT and YYREEE (reference sequence). The chain's CDR3 is CASSLHGRVGNTEAFF. In DNA form, the CDR3 reads TGTGCCAGCAGCTTGCATGGCAGGGTGGGGAACACTGAAGCTTTCTTT. The full variable domain, rest sourced from reference TRBV5-4 and TRBJ1-1, is ETGVTQSPTHLIKTRGQQVTLRCSSQSGHNTVSWYQQALGQGPQFIFQYYREEENGRGNFPPRFSGLQFPNYSSELNVNALELDDSALYLCASSLHGRVGNTEAFFGQGTRLTVV.

This clone has just one count. The chain employs TRBV4-2 and TRBJ2-5; 7 bases match TRBD1. This CDR3 comprises 18 residues. With V trimmed by 0 bases and J by 7 bases, 17 bases remained unmatched. The germline V gene has CDR1 LGHNA and CDR2 YNFKEQ. The CDR3 DNA reads TGTGCCAGCAGCCAAGATGGCGTTAGAAGGGGGCGATCGGGGACCCAGTACTTC. Protein: CASSQDGVRRGRSGTQYF.

The rearrangement joins TRBV7-9 to TRBJ1-2; tentatively, D is TRBD1 (6 bases). Germline V lookup: CDR1 SEHNR, CDR2 FQNEAQ (reference sequence). V was trimmed by 5 bases and J by 4 bases, leaving 26 bases between them. The CDR3 is 18 residues long. The CDR3 sequence is CASSPIGNRGQLIYGYTF. The CDR3, as DNA: TGTGCCAGCAGCCCAATAGGGAACCGGGGACAACTTATCTATGGCTACACCTTC.

J is TRBJ2-5 and V is TRBV19; 15 nucleotides agree with TRBD2. This CDR3 is 16 amino acids long. Germline V gene data show CDR1 as LNHDA and CDR2 as SQIVND (reference sequence). V shed 5 bases, J shed 5 bases, and the junction held 6 bases outside the gene matches. This chain's CDR3 is CASSPGLAGGFETQYF. For the CDR3, the DNA is TGTGCCAGTAGTCCCGGACTAGCGGGGGGGTTCGAGACCCAGTACTTC.